What follows are 29 T cell receptor beta chains derived from one specimen sequenced in a study of cytomegalovirus exposure and HLA in healthy donors. Primers included in the PCR were 60 Vbeta and 13 Jbeta primers. The method was immunoSEQ multiplex PCR; TCRdb's version includes in-frame clones alone and lacks a portion of them. The data contain some 80,000 clones, around 78% of them singletons. Source material: PBMCs. Receptors were obtained from a man aged 18 to 29 in good health and CMV-seropositive.

This chain links TRBV6-5 with TRBJ2-7; TRBD1 aligns across 7 bases. This CDR3 contains 12 residues. The ends lost 3 bases at V and 6 bases at J; junction bases unmatched: 2. The germline V gene encodes CDR1 MNHEY and CDR2 SVGAGI. The CDR3 DNA reads TGTGCCAGCAGTTATGGGACAGTCGAGCAGTACTTC. As protein: CASSYGTVEQYF.

The V and J genes are TRBV5-4 and TRBJ1-3; D is perhaps TRBD1 (6 bases). From germline, CDR1 is SGHNT and CDR2 YYREEE (reference sequence). This CDR3 spans 16 amino acids. Trimming took off 4 bases at V and 0 bases at J, with 14 bases between the two ends. CDR3 residues: CASSHRGQNSGNTIYF. As DNA, the CDR3 is TGTGCCAGCAGCCACCGCGGACAGAACTCTGGAAACACCATATATTTT.

The rearrangement joins TRBV4-1 to TRBJ1-1, with no clear D. The CDR3 has 12 amino acids. CDR1 MGHRA and CDR2 YSYEKL come from the germline V gene. V was trimmed by 0 bases and J by 8 bases, leaving 7 bases between them. Here the CDR3 DNA reads TGCGCCAGCAGCCAAGATAACAGAGAAGCTTTCTTT. Translation: CASSQDNREAFF.

The V and J genes are TRBV29-1 and TRBJ2-1, with 10 bases fitting TRBD2. The CDR3 is 17 amino acids. CDR1 SQVTM and CDR2 ANQGSEA come from the germline V gene. The V and J ends lost 5 bases and 2 bases, in that order; junction bases with no gene match: 12. The DNA for the CDR3 is TGCAGCGTTCCCCCCCCCTCTAGCGGGAGTACCTACAATGAGCAGTTCTTC. This gives the protein CSVPPPSSGSTYNEQFF.

A few counts support this clone. The rearrangement uses TRBV10-3 and TRBJ1-1; D uncertain. Germline V gives CDR1 ENHRY, CDR2 SYGVKD. This CDR3 has 15 amino acids. With 6 bases removed from V and 2 bases from J, the gap between germline ends came to 16 bases. The CDR3 spells CAISRGTDRNTEAFF. The CDR3, as DNA: TGTGCCATCAGCCGGGGAACGGACCGCAACACTGAAGCTTTCTTT.

Comment on this clone: Mismatch with germline at one junction end may stem from a read error. The J gene is TRBJ2-1, the V gene TRBV10-1, with no clear D. The CDR3 loop spans 13 amino acids. Germline loops: CDR1 WNHNN, CDR2 SYGVQD (reference sequence). CDR3 nucleotide sequence: TGCGCCAACAGTGAGTCCCGTTACAATGAGCAGTTCTTC. Translating it yields CANSESRYNEQFF.

The rearrangement uses TRBV7-2 and TRBJ2-1; 8 bases are a match to TRBD2. The CDR3 consists of 16 residues. Germline trimming cut 5 bases from V and 0 bases from J; bases unmatched to any gene: 6. The germline CDR1 and CDR2 sequences are SGHTA and FQGNSA. The CDR3 DNA reads as TGTGCCAGCAGCCCTAGCGGGTCGACCTCCTACAATGAGCAGTTCTTC. Amino acids: CASSPSGSTSYNEQFF.

The chain employs TRBV5-1 and TRBJ2-5; D might be TRBD1 (6 bases). CDR3 length equals 15 residues. V shed 2 bases and J shed 2 bases, with 13 bases lying between them. Germline-derived CDR1 and CDR2 are SGHRS and YFSETQ. CDR3 nucleotides: TGCGCCAGCAGCTTTCTGACGACAGGTCAAGAGACCCAGTACTTC. This sequence encodes CASSFLTTGQETQYF.

The gene calls are TRBV29-1 and TRBJ2-3, with 9 bases lining up with TRBD2. V dropped 8 bases and J dropped 6; count of bases not matched to a gene: 12. The germline V gene has CDR1 SQVTM and CDR2 ANQGSEA. The CDR3 contains 14 residues. The CDR3 bases are TGCAGCTCAAGGTACGCGGGAGGGCCTGATACGCAGTATTTT. Translation: CSSRYAGGPDTQYF.

As for this clone: This CDR3 is also generated by other DNA sequences in the sample. This sequence joins TRBV4-1 and TRBJ2-7, with 10 bases aligning to TRBD2. CDR1 is MGHRA and CDR2 is YSYEKL in the germline V gene. V trimming: 1 base; J trimming: 4 bases; junction bases outside the gene matches: 4. The CDR3 length is 15 residues. CDR3 protein: CASSQGLAGVYEQYF. The CDR3 coding sequence is TGCGCCAGCAGCCAAGGTCTAGCGGGAGTATACGAGCAGTACTTC.

V is TRBV15 and J is TRBJ2-5, with D possibly TRBD2 on 7 matching bases. There are 15 residues in the CDR3. V was clipped by 0 bases and J by 7 bases, with 15 bases between them. Germline CDR1 is LNHNV and CDR2 is YYDKDF (reference sequence). The CDR3 nucleotides read TGTGCCACCAGCAGAGATGGGGGCGGGAGCGTGACCCAGTACTTC. Amino acids: CATSRDGGGSVTQYF.

This rearrangement joins TRBV2 to TRBJ2-7; D gene ambiguous. CDR1 is SNHLY, CDR2 FYNNEI, per germline. The CDR3 runs to 11 residues. The germline V and J ends were trimmed by 6 bases and 7 bases, with 10 bases remaining between them. CDR3 nucleotides: TGTGCCAGCAGATTCTCCCGGGAGCAGTACTTC. Protein product: CASRFSREQYF.

The chain uses TRBV6-4 and TRBJ1-2, with 9 bases aligning to TRBD1. Germline V gives CDR1 MRHNA, CDR2 SNTAGT. The CDR3 runs to 16 residues. The V gene end was trimmed by 0 bases and the J gene end by 8 bases; junction bases not matched to a gene: 10. CDR3 nucleotides: TGTGCCAGCAGTGACTCATTGACAGGGGGTTGGAGAGGCTACACCTTC. Protein: CASSDSLTGGWRGYTF.

The V call is TRBV27, the J call TRBJ2-1; TRBD2 matches 9 bases. Germline trimming cut 6 bases from V and 12 bases from J; bases unmatched to any gene: 3. Germline V gene sequence: CDR1 MNHEY, CDR2 SMNVEV (reference sequence). There are 11 residues in the CDR3. In nucleotides, the CDR3 is TGTGCCAGCAGCCTTAGCGGGAGGCAGTTCTTC. The encoded protein is CASSLSGRQFF.

This clone was seen only a few times. The junction differs from germline at one of its ends, possibly a read error. The rearrangement links TRBV7-7 to TRBJ2-6; D remains ambiguous. This CDR3 spans 15 amino acids. Germline V CDR1 and CDR2: SSHAT, FNYEAQ (reference sequence). The CDR3 loop is CASSSTSTGANVLTF. The CDR3 DNA follows: TGTGCTAGCAGCTCAACAAGTACTGGGGCCAACGTCCTGACTTTC.

The V gene is TRBV29-1, the J gene TRBJ1-2; D might be TRBD1 (6 bases). Germline assignment: CDR1 SQVTM and CDR2 ANQGSEA. This CDR3 comprises 13 residues. The ends were cut back, 4 bases at V and 5 bases at J, with 14 bases in the middle. In nucleotides, the CDR3 is TGCAGCGTTGCCCTACAGGGATTATATGGCTACACCTTC. Protein sequence: CSVALQGLYGYTF. The full variable domain, in which reference TRBV29-1 and TRBJ1-2 provide the parts outside the CDR3, is SAVISQKPSRDICQRGTSLTIQCQVDSQVTMMFWYRQQPGQSLTLIATANQGSEATYESGFVIDKFPISRPNLTFSTLTVSNMSPEDSSIYLCSVALQGLYGYTFGSGTRLTVV.

The rearrangement uses TRBV7-6 and TRBJ2-5; D might be TRBD1 (7 bases). Trimming took off 5 bases at V and 5 bases at J, with 12 bases between the two ends. Germline CDR1 is SGHVS and CDR2 is FNYEAQ. This CDR3 region has 13 residues. CDR3 region: CASSPPGGETQYF. The CDR3 DNA reads TGTGCCAGCAGCCCGCCAGGGGGGGAGACCCAGTACTTC.

This clone was seen at least ten times. The V gene is TRBV5-5, the J gene TRBJ2-7; D remains unclear. From germline, CDR1 is SGHKS and CDR2 YYEKEE (reference sequence). V lost 5 bases to trimming and J lost 0 bases, with 21 bases between them. The length of the CDR3 is 17 residues. CDR3 sequence reads: CASSETRRQQSSYEQYF. For the CDR3, the DNA is TGTGCCAGCAGTGAGACTCGGCGCCAGCAAAGCTCCTACGAGCAGTACTTC.

The rearrangement uses TRBV6-5 and TRBJ2-1; 10 bases match TRBD2. The germline V gene has CDR1 MNHEY and CDR2 SVGAGI. The CDR3 is made up of 15 amino acids. The trim removed 6 bases at V and 4 bases at J, leaving 6 bases unmatched. In nucleotides, the CDR3 is TGTGCCAGCAGATTCACTAGCGGGGTTTACAATGAGCAGTTCTTC. Protein product: CASRFTSGVYNEQFF.

This clone was counted a single time. The rearrangement joins TRBV6-1 to TRBJ2-5; TRBD2 might be the D (6 bases). Per the germline V gene, CDR1 is MNHNS and CDR2 is SASEGT. V was pared by 1 base and J by 7 bases, with 16 bases between. The CDR3 is 15 residues long. The CDR3 spells CASSEGVAARGTQYF. CDR3 in DNA: TGTGCCAGCAGTGAAGGGGTAGCGGCCCGGGGGACCCAGTACTTC.

This sequence joins TRBV29-1 and TRBJ1-1, with D hard to call. V was trimmed by 3 bases and J by 4 bases, leaving 6 bases between them. The CDR3 extends over 11 amino acids. Germline lookup yields CDR1 SQVTM and CDR2 ANQGSEA. CDR3 amino acids: CSVEGSTEAFF. The CDR3 DNA is TGCAGCGTTGAGGGGAGCACTGAAGCTTTCTTT. The entire variable domain, with the rest obtained from reference TRBV29-1 and TRBJ1-1, is as follows: SAVISQKPSRDICQRGTSLTIQCQVDSQVTMMFWYRQQPGQSLTLIATANQGSEATYESGFVIDKFPISRPNLTFSTLTVSNMSPEDSSIYLCSVEGSTEAFFGQGTRLTVV.

The chain is built from TRBV27 and TRBJ2-7, with D perhaps matching TRBD2 (6 bases). In germline, CDR1 is MNHEY, CDR2 SMNVEV (reference sequence). The CDR3 covers 12 residues. The V end was cut by 7 bases, the J end by 1 base, with 8 bases between. As DNA, the CDR3 is TGTGCCAGCACTAGCGCTTCCTACGAGCAGTACTTC. It encodes CASTSASYEQYF.

The rearrangement uses TRBV9 and TRBJ1-2, with 7 bases that match TRBD1. Germline V lookup: CDR1 SGDLS, CDR2 YYNGEE. The length of the CDR3 is 13 residues. Germline trimming cut 3 bases from V and 5 bases from J; bases unmatched to any gene: 4. DNA for the CDR3: TGTGCCAGCAGCGCAACAGGGGAGTATGGCTACACCTTC. This translates into CASSATGEYGYTF. Together with reference TRBV9 and TRBJ1-2, the CDR3 gives the full variable domain: DSGVTQTPKHLITATGQRVTLRCSPRSGDLSVYWYQQSLDQGLQFLIQYYNGEERAKGNILERFSAQQFPDLHSELNLSSLELGDSALYFCASSATGEYGYTFGSGTRLTVV.

The V call is TRBV6-1, the J call TRBJ2-3, with D uncertain. Germline V lookup: CDR1 MNHNS, CDR2 SASEGT. Deletions cut 1 base from V and 2 bases from J, with 10 bases between. The CDR3 is 15 amino acids. CDR3 amino acids: CASSEGAYPTDTQYF. CDR3 coding DNA: TGTGCCAGCAGTGAAGGCGCCTACCCCACAGATACGCAGTATTTT.

The rearrangement links TRBV11-2 to TRBJ2-1, with a possible D match to TRBD2 (6 bases). From germline, CDR1 is SGHAT and CDR2 FQNNGV. The CDR3 runs to 16 residues. Trimming shortened V by 2 bases and J by 2 bases, and 13 bases separated the two germline ends. CDR3 sequence: CASSLYVGGTYNEQFF. The CDR3 nucleotides read TGTGCCAGCAGCTTATATGTTGGGGGGACCTACAATGAGCAGTTCTTC.

CDR3 sequence: CASSFRTGGHYGYTF. CDR3 sequence (DNA): TGTGCCAGCAGCTTCCGGACAGGGGGCCACTATGGCTACACCTTC. The chain is built from TRBV13 and TRBJ1-2, with TRBD1 matching 11 bases. The CDR3 totals 15 residues. Germline V gene lookup returns CDR1 PRHDT and CDR2 FYEKMQ (reference sequence). Unmatched junction bases numbered 3, after V lost 3 bases and J lost 3 bases.

This clone was picked up a small number of times. This chain uses TRBV2 with TRBJ2-7; 7 nucleotides line up with TRBD1. CDR1 and CDR2 from the germline V gene are SNHLY and FYNNEI. The CDR3 has 13 amino acids. J was trimmed by 4 bases and V by 6 bases; bases with no gene match: 6. CDR3 DNA sequence: TGTGCCAGCAGAGGGGACAGCAATTACGAGCAGTACTTC. Amino acid sequence: CASRGDSNYEQYF.

The J gene is TRBJ2-3, the V gene TRBV7-9; 8 bases align to TRBD2. CDR1 SEHNR and CDR2 FQNEAQ come from the germline V gene (reference sequence). The trim removed 5 bases at V and 6 bases at J, leaving 10 bases unmatched. This CDR3 has 15 residues. CDR3 loop: CASSEIAGRLDTQYF. In DNA form, the CDR3 reads TGTGCCAGCAGCGAGATAGCGGGAAGATTGGATACGCAGTATTTT. The full variable domain, with the rest looked up from reference TRBV7-9 and TRBJ2-3, is DTGVSQNPRHKITKRGQNVTFRCDPISEHNRLYWYRQTLGQGPEFLTYFQNEAQLEKSRLLSDRFSAERPKGSFSTLEIQRTEQGDSAMYLCASSEIAGRLDTQYFGPGTRLTVL.

The chain employs TRBV10-2 and TRBJ2-5; 12 bases map to TRBD2. This CDR3 is 15 amino acids long. The V gene end was trimmed by 4 bases and the J gene end by 7 bases; junction bases not matched to a gene: 7. CDR1 is WSHSY and CDR2 is SAAADI in the germline V gene. The CDR3 DNA follows: TGCGCCAGCAGTGGGCTAGCGGGAGGGAGCGGGACCCAGTACTTC. It translates to CASSGLAGGSGTQYF.